This TCR beta chain was found in a study of cytomegalovirus exposure and HLA in healthy donors. CDR3 length: 14 residues. The germline CDR1 and CDR2 sequences are MNHEY and SMNVEV (reference sequence). V was clipped by 7 bases and J by 4 bases, with 16 bases between them. Both 60 Vbeta primers and 13 Jbeta primers went into the PCR. The method was immunoSEQ multiplex PCR; TCRdb's version includes in-frame clones alone and lacks a portion of them. In the table there are 90,000 or so clones, 75% to 90% of which are singletons. The gene calls are TRBV27 and TRBJ1-1; D possibly corresponds to TRBD1 (5 bases). The TCR was taken from a man aged 50-59 years in good health and CMV-seropositive. The specimen was PBMCs. This chain's CDR3 is CASTDGVGGTEAFF. The CDR3, as DNA: TGTGCCAGCACCGACGGTGTGGGGGGCACTGAAGCTTTCTTT.